These T cell receptor beta chains were read from a single sample in a study of radiotherapy plus CTLA-4 blockade in lung cancer. Sequencing was performed with immunoSEQ multiplex PCR; in TCRdb, only in-frame clones are kept and a portion is missing. This repertoire shows 45,000 or so clones, approximately 70% found once; its top ten account for 3.5%. The sequences come from peripheral blood, collected from a patient treated with radiotherapy plus ipilimumab. The source is a human donor with non-small cell lung cancer who had a complete response to radiotherapy plus ipilimumab. Both conserved end residues are part of each CDR3. Each record gives: clone size, D gene, J gene, V gene, CDR3 DNA, CDR3 protein. D genes are given only for firm matches. The size field is filled for only some rows; it gives once, few, many or a size class.

few | TRBD1 | TRBJ1-6 | TRBV10-3 | TGTGCCATCAGTGAGTCGACAGGGGTCGGGAATTCACCCCTCCACTTT | CAISESTGVGNSPLHF
few | - | TRBJ1-6 | TRBV7-9 | TGTGCCAGCAGTCTCGCCTCTGGGGGGATCGGTTCACCCCTCCACTTT | CASSLASGGIGSPLHF
few | - | TRBJ1-4 | TRBV5-5 | TGTGCCAGCAGCTTTAGAGGTCCGGGACACGGAAAGGATCGGGAAAAACTGTTTTTT | CASSFRGPGHGKDREKLFF
- | TRBD1 | TRBJ1-2 | TRBV5-5 | TGTGCCAGCAGCGTAAGCGGACAGGGGGGTGGCTACACCTTC | CASSVSGQGGGYTF
- | - | TRBJ1-2 | TRBV7-8 | TGTGCCAGCAGCCCCCCTAGTTATGGCTACACCTTC | CASSPPSYGYTF
- | TRBD2 | TRBJ2-7 | TRBV2 | TGTGCCAGCCGCCCTAGCGGGACATACGAGCAGTACTTC | CASRPSGTYEQYF
few | - | TRBJ1-5 | TRBV19 | TGTGCCAGTACCCCCTCGGCGGCGGGGGGCCCGAGCAATCAGCCCCAGCATTTT | CASTPSAAGGPSNQPQHF
few | TRBD1 | TRBJ2-5 | TRBV7-2 | TGTGCCAGCAGCTTAGCCGCGGCAGGGGGTCAAGAGACCCAGTACTTC | CASSLAAAGGQETQYF
- | - | TRBJ1-1 | TRBV29-1 | TGCAGCGTTTTGACTCTGAACACTGAAGCTTTCTTT | CSVLTLNTEAFF
few | TRBD1 | TRBJ1-2 | TRBV7-2 | TGTGCCAGCAGCTTAGGGACCGGGACAGGGAACTATGGCTACACCTTC | CASSLGTGTGNYGYTF
- | - | TRBJ1-2 | TRBV30 | TGTGCCTGGAGTACCTCTTGGGGGCGGCCGATCTGGTTCAGGGGCTACACCTTC | CAWSTSWGRPIWFRGYTF
- | TRBD1 | TRBJ1-4 | TRBV5-4 | TGTGCCAGCAGTTACCGACAGGGAGCAACTAATGAAAAACTGTTTTTT | CASSYRQGATNEKLFF
medium-sized | - | TRBJ2-7 | TRBV10-1 | TGCGCCAGCGGCGACAGCTACGAGCAGTACTTC | CASGDSYEQYF
- | - | TRBJ2-1 | TRBV2 | TGTGCCAGCTTTTCCAGGGATTGGAATGAGCAGTTCTTC | CASFSRDWNEQFF
- | - | TRBJ1-2 | TRBV5-5 | TGTGCCAGCAGCCTACGGCGCGATGCGGAGTATGGCTACACCTTC | CASSLRRDAEYGYTF
- | - | TRBJ2-2 | TRBV5-1 | TGCGCCAGCAGCTTGGACCCGGCGAACACCGGGGAGCTGTTTTTT | CASSLDPANTGELFF
- | - | TRBJ2-7 | TRBV11-2 | TGTGCCAGCAGCCTTACCGGGTCCTCCTACGAGCAGTACTTC | CASSLTGSSYEQYF
- | - | TRBJ2-2 | TRBV5-1 | TGCGCCAGCAGCTTGGTACAAACGAGGACCGGGGAGCTGTTTTTT | CASSLVQTRTGELFF
few | - | TRBJ2-2 | TRBV7-2 | TGTGCCAGCAGCAGAACGCAGGGGTTGCACACCGGGGAGCTGTTTTTT | CASSRTQGLHTGELFF
- | TRBD1 | TRBJ1-6 | TRBV7-2 | TGTGCCAGCAGCTTCCCCGGGAGGACAGGGGGAAATAATTCACCCCTCCACTTT | CASSFPGRTGGNNSPLHF
- | - | TRBJ1-4 | TRBV28 | TGTGCCAGCAGTTCGGTGAACTCCCTTTATGAAAAACTGTTTTTT | CASSSVNSLYEKLFF
- | - | TRBJ1-4 | TRBV7-2 | TGTGCCAGCAGCCCCAGACATAGGGAAAAACTGTTTTTT | CASSPRHREKLFF
- | - | TRBJ1-1 | TRBV7-9 | TGTGCCAGCAGCTATTATTCGACGGGGAACACTGAAGCTTTCTTT | CASSYYSTGNTEAFF
- | - | TRBJ2-7 | TRBV30 | TGTGCCTGCGGTCCCACCTCCTACGAGCAGTACTTC | CACGPTSYEQYF
- | - | TRBJ1-5 | TRBV6-6 | TGTGCCAGCACTCGGACAGCTAGCAATCAGCCCCAGCATTTT | CASTRTASNQPQHF
few | - | TRBJ1-4 | TRBV4-3 | TGCGCCAGCAGCCAAGACGCTAGGGTCTTAGCGGAAAAACTGTTTTTT | CASSQDARVLAEKLFF
- | - | TRBJ2-3 | TRBV2 | TGTGCCAGCAGTGTTCGGACAGCGGGCACAGATACGCAGTATTTT | CASSVRTAGTDTQYF
- | TRBD2 | TRBJ2-5 | TRBV4-3 | TGCGCCAGCAGCCAAGCCGGACTAGCCCAAGAGACCCAGTACTTC | CASSQAGLAQETQYF
- | - | TRBJ1-2 | TRBV6-5 | TGTGCCAGCACCACAGGGCGTGGCTACACCTTC | CASTTGRGYTF
- | - | TRBJ1-3 | TRBV5-1 | TGCGCCAGCAGCTTGGAAAAGCCTGGAAACACCATATATTTT | CASSLEKPGNTIYF
- | - | TRBJ1-6 | TRBV27 | TGTGCCAGCAGCTTAGAAGGGGCGGTTTCACCCCTCCACTTT | CASSLEGAVSPLHF
once | TRBD1 | TRBJ2-7 | TRBV6-1 | TGTGCCAGCAGCCTGACAGGGACCTACGAGCAGTACTTC | CASSLTGTYEQYF
- | - | TRBJ1-1 | TRBV7-2 | TGTGCCAGCAGCCCTCGACCGGGGTTCGGCACTGAAGCTTTCTTT | CASSPRPGFGTEAFF
few | - | TRBJ2-2 | TRBV7-6 | TGTGCCAGCAGCTCCAGGGGTTCCCCCGGGGAGCTGTTTTTT | CASSSRGSPGELFF
- | TRBD2 | TRBJ2-5 | TRBV7-6 | TGTGCCAGCAGCCTACTAGCGAATGGGGAGACCCAGTACTTC | CASSLLANGETQYF
once | - | TRBJ1-1 | TRBV19 | TGTGCCAGTAGTATGGGGCTAAGAGCTTTCTTT | CASSMGLRAFF
- | - | TRBJ2-1 | TRBV6-6 | TGTGCCAGCAGTTACGACAGTAGCCCGATCTTC | CASSYDSSPIF
- | - | TRBJ2-5 | TRBV5-1 | TGCGCCAGCAGCTTGGAGGGGGGGGCCGAGACCCAGTACTTC | CASSLEGGAETQYF
- | TRBD2 | TRBJ2-7 | TRBV7-2 | TGTGCCAGCAAAGCGGGGCCAAGCTCCTACGAGCAGTACTTC | CASKAGPSSYEQYF
- | - | TRBJ2-7 | TRBV7-9 | TGTGCCAGCAGCCCTAGTTTAATCACTTTGGGCTACGAGCAGTACTTC | CASSPSLITLGYEQYF
- | - | TRBJ2-2 | TRBV19 | TGTGCCAGTAGGGTTCTAACCGGGGAGCTGTTTTTT | CASRVLTGELFF
- | TRBD2 | TRBJ2-2 | TRBV7-9 | TGTGCCAGCAGCTACTTACTAGCGCAGATGGGCAGTGCCGGGGAGCTGTTTTTT | CASSYLLAQMGSAGELFF
- | TRBD2 | TRBJ2-7 | TRBV7-2 | TGTGCCAGCAGCCGCCGGACTAGCAGCTACGAGCAGTACTTC | CASSRRTSSYEQYF
- | - | TRBJ2-1 | TRBV5-1 | TGCGCCAGCAGCTTGAGCTGGCTCGGGGAGCAGTTCTTC | CASSLSWLGEQFF